Following are 26 T cell receptor beta chains from one sample sequenced in a study of T cell responses to AZD1222 COVID-19 vaccine. The repertoire was sequenced with immunoSEQ multiplex PCR; TCRdb's copy has only in-frame clones and lacks some. The profile covers some 71,000 clones, with approximately 90% appearing a single time and under 30% taken by the ten largest. Sequences were derived from peripheral blood, sampled 28 days after the second AZD1222 dose. The receptors originated from an adult who received the AZD1222 COVID-19 vaccine.

The table lists this clone with a few counts. The chain carries TRBV5-1 and TRBJ1-2, with D perhaps TRBD1 (6 bases). The germline gives CDR1 SGHRS, CDR2 YFSETQ. The CDR3 runs 13 residues. The V end lost 3 bases, the J end lost 5 bases, and 11 bases lay between the germline ends. The CDR3 nucleotides read TGCGCCAGCAGCTCGACCACAGGGTATGGCTACACCTTC. Translating it yields CASSSTTGYGYTF.

This clone was seen only a few times. The chain employs TRBV19 and TRBJ1-5; 7 nucleotides agree with TRBD1. CDR3 length: 15 residues. The germline V gene encodes CDR1 LNHDA and CDR2 SQIVND (reference sequence). J was trimmed by 3 bases and V by 1 base; bases with no gene match: 3. CDR3 DNA: TGTGCCAGTAGTATAGCCAGGGGGTCCAATCAGCCCCAGCATTTT. Amino acids: CASSIARGSNQPQHF. The full variable domain, completed using reference TRBV19 and TRBJ1-5, is DGGITQSPKYLFRKEGQNVTLSCEQNLNHDAMYWYRQDPGQGLRLIYYSQIVNDFQKGDIAEGYSVSREKKESFPLTVTSAQKNPTAFYLCASSIARGSNQPQHFGDGTRLSIL.

This chain joins TRBV6-6 and TRBJ1-1, with D tentatively TRBD1 (5 bases). CDR1 and CDR2 (germline): MNHNY, SVGAGI (reference sequence). V lost 6 bases and J lost 2, with 16 bases in between. The CDR3 is 15 residues long. The CDR3 bases are TGTGCCAGCAGCCGACCGACAGCCGTCAACACTGAAGCTTTCTTT. As protein: CASSRPTAVNTEAFF.

About this clone: The sample carries other DNA sequences with the same CDR3. The chain joins TRBV11-2 to TRBJ2-3, with TRBD2 matching over 11 bases. The length of the CDR3 is 14 residues. V lost 5 bases to trimming and J lost 5 bases; unmatched junction nucleotides: 3. Germline V gene lookup returns CDR1 SGHAT and CDR2 FQNNGV. In nucleotides, the CDR3 is TGTGCCAGCAGCCCCGGGACTAGCGGAGATACGCAGTATTTT. Protein sequence: CASSPGTSGDTQYF.

J is TRBJ2-3 and V is TRBV4-1; 8 bases map to TRBD2. From germline, CDR1 is MGHRA and CDR2 YSYEKL. The CDR3 spans 17 residues. The junction had 12 bases not matched to a gene; V was cut back by 5 bases and J by 2 bases. For the CDR3, the DNA is TGCGCCAGCAGCGGCACCAGGGCGGGAGGCCACACAGATACGCAGTATTTT. Translated: CASSGTRAGGHTDTQYF.

The sample holds many counts of this clone. The J gene is TRBJ2-7, the V gene TRBV5-1; 8 nucleotides line up with TRBD1. Germline V gene lookup returns CDR1 SGHRS and CDR2 YFSETQ. The CDR3 contains 15 residues. V dropped 4 bases and J dropped 7; count of bases not matched to a gene: 13. CDR3 bases: TGCGCCAGCAGCCTTGGACAGGGCCCGTTGAAAGAGCAGTACTTC. Its translation: CASSLGQGPLKEQYF.

The gene calls are TRBV7-9 and TRBJ1-4; the match to TRBD1 covers 7 bases. After removal of 5 bases from V and 0 bases from J, the junction contained 6 bases not matched to a gene. The CDR3 length is 16 residues. CDR1 and CDR2 from the germline V gene are SEHNR and FQNEAQ (reference sequence). The CDR3, as DNA: TGTGCCAGCAGCCACGGGGACAGCGCAACTAATGAAAAACTGTTTTTT. Encoded protein: CASSHGDSATNEKLFF.

The chain joins TRBV6-6 to TRBJ1-6, with D unresolved. The CDR3 extends over 14 amino acids. V was clipped by 2 bases and J by 9 bases, with 11 bases between them. Germline lookup yields CDR1 MNHNY and CDR2 SVGAGI (reference sequence). In DNA form, the CDR3 reads TGTGCCAGCAGTTACAGCGTGAGGAGTTCACCCCTCCACTTT. Translation: CASSYSVRSSPLHF.

The chain couples TRBV3-1 (or the pseudogene TRBV3-2) to TRBJ2-7; 8 bases line up with TRBD2. Trimming at V came to 4 bases and at J to 2 bases, leaving 7 bases not matched to a gene. The germline V gene has CDR1 LGHDT and CDR2 YNNKEL (reference sequence). The CDR3 totals 15 residues. The CDR3 DNA follows: TGTGCCAGCAGCCGTCCGAGCGGGAGCACCTACGAGCAGTACTTC. Amino acid sequence: CASSRPSGSTYEQYF.

The chain joins TRBV11-2 to TRBJ2-1; D gene ambiguous. The CDR3 length is 13 residues. V was cut by 0 bases and J by 9 bases, with 9 bases left in between. The V gene's germline CDR1 is SGHAT and CDR2 FQNNGV. The CDR3 reads CASSLDLDGEQFF. The CDR3 DNA follows: TGTGCCAGCAGCTTAGATCTAGACGGTGAGCAGTTCTTC.

This chain connects TRBV11-3 to TRBJ1-3; D possibly corresponds to TRBD1 (5 bases). Germline V gene data show CDR1 as SGHNT and CDR2 as YENEEA. The CDR3 totals 15 residues. Between the trimmed V and J ends, which lost 2 bases and 1 base, there was a span of 9 bases. The chain's CDR3 is CASSLFAGSGNTIYF. CDR3 coding DNA: TGTGCCAGCAGCTTATTCGCAGGGTCTGGAAACACCATATATTTT. Filled out from reference TRBV11-3 and TRBJ1-3, the complete variable domain reads EAGVVQSPRYKIIEKKQPVAFWCNPISGHNTLYWYLQNLGQGPELLIRYENEEAVDDSQLPKDRFSAERLKGVDSTLKIQPAELGDSAVYLCASSLFAGSGNTIYFGEGSWLTVV.

J is TRBJ2-7 and V is TRBV18; D is perhaps TRBD1 or TRBD2 (6 bases each). CDR1 is KGHSH, CDR2 LQKENI, per germline. Trimming removed 2 bases at V and 2 bases at J, with 13 bases between. The CDR3 sequence is 15 residues long. The CDR3 reads CASSPAGQLAYEQYF. CDR3 bases: TGTGCCAGCTCACCAGCGGGACAACTAGCCTACGAGCAGTACTTC.

V usage is TRBV19 and J usage is TRBJ1-5; D gene unclear. The CDR3 extends over 15 amino acids. Germline V gives CDR1 LNHDA, CDR2 SQIVND (reference sequence). V dropped 4 bases and J dropped 0 bases, with 10 bases sitting between them. CDR3: CASSTALYSNQPQHF. In DNA, the CDR3 is TGTGCCAGTAGTACGGCACTCTATAGCAATCAGCCCCAGCATTTT.

This rearrangement joins TRBV18 to TRBJ2-2; 8 positions match TRBD2. Germline trimming cut 2 bases from V and 4 bases from J; bases unmatched to any gene: 6. The CDR3 is made up of 16 amino acids. Looked up from germline, CDR1 is KGHSH and CDR2 is LQKENI. The CDR3 bases are TGTGCCAGCTCACCAAGGGCTAGCGGGTTCACCGGGGAGCTGTTTTTT. Translated, it gives CASSPRASGFTGELFF. Full variable domain (remainder filled in from reference TRBV18 and TRBJ2-2): NAGVMQNPRHLVRRRGQEARLRCSPMKGHSHVYWYRQLPEEGLKFMVYLQKENIIDESGMPKERFSAEFPKEGPSILRIQQVVRGDSAAYFCASSPRASGFTGELFFGEGSRLTVL.

This clone was recorded a few times. The chain recombines TRBV7-2 with TRBJ2-3; D is unresolved. CDR3 length: 13 residues. V dropped 1 base and J dropped 7 bases, with 9 bases sitting between them. Germline V gives CDR1 SGHTA, CDR2 FQGNSA. CDR3 sequence reads: CASSLGDRNTQYF. The DNA of the CDR3 is TGTGCCAGCAGCTTAGGTGATCGCAATACGCAGTATTTT. The variable domain in full, completed from reference TRBV7-2 and TRBJ2-3, reads GAGVSQSPSNKVTEKGKDVELRCDPISGHTALYWYRQSLGQGLEFLIYFQGNSAPDKSGLPSDRFSAERTGGSVSTLTIQRTQQEDSAVYLCASSLGDRNTQYFGPGTRLTVL.

Note on this clone: Other DNA sequences of this sample code for an identical CDR3. The V and J genes are TRBV7-9 and TRBJ2-3; unclear D gene. The length of the CDR3 is 13 residues. Trimming removed 0 bases at V and 4 bases at J, with 5 bases between. In germline, CDR1 is SEHNR, CDR2 FQNEAQ (reference sequence). In nucleotides, the CDR3 is TGTGCCAGCAGCTTAGCGGGTGCAGATACGCAGTATTTT. It yields the protein CASSLAGADTQYF.

The chain carries TRBV9 and TRBJ1-1; no reliable D call. Per the germline V gene, CDR1 is SGDLS and CDR2 is YYNGEE. The CDR3 extends over 14 amino acids. Trimming removed 1 base from V and 1 base from J, with 8 bases in between. The CDR3, as DNA: TGTGCCAGCAGCGTAACCGCCGAGAACACTGAAGCTTTCTTT. It translates to CASSVTAENTEAFF.

The count of this clone is one. V usage is TRBV5-4 and J usage is TRBJ1-4, with D possibly TRBD1 on 5 matching bases. The CDR3 totals 13 residues. Germline V gene data show CDR1 as SGHNT and CDR2 as YYREEE (reference sequence). V was clipped by 3 bases and J by 5 bases, with 8 bases between them. The CDR3 bases are TGTGCCAGCAGCTCGGGGCCCAATGAAAAACTGTTTTTT. It yields the protein CASSSGPNEKLFF.

The chain joins TRBV6-5 to TRBJ1-6; D unresolved. CDR1 is MNHEY, CDR2 SVGAGI, per germline. V lost 2 bases and J 10 bases, leaving 12 bases between the germline ends. The CDR3 extends over 14 amino acids. DNA for the CDR3: TGTGCCAGCAGTTACGGTGGAAGTTCATCACCCCTCCACTTT. As protein: CASSYGGSSSPLHF.

This chain links TRBV28 with TRBJ1-6; TRBD1 is a possible D gene (6 bases). The V and J ends lost 8 bases and 10 bases respectively, with 21 bases between them. CDR1 MDHEN and CDR2 SYDVKM come from the germline V gene. This CDR3 spans 15 amino acids. DNA for the CDR3: TGTGCCAGCGGGGGCCCACAGGGAGGAGTGTCACCCCTCCACTTT. Translated, it gives CASGGPQGGVSPLHF. The variable domain in full, with the rest retrieved from reference TRBV28 and TRBJ1-6, is DVKVTQSSRYLVKRTGEKVFLECVQDMDHENMFWYRQDPGLGLRLIYFSYDVKMKEKGDIPEGYSVSREKKERFSLILESASTNQTSMYLCASGGPQGGVSPLHFGNGTRLTVT.

The V call is TRBV6-1, the J call TRBJ1-1; the match to TRBD1 covers 10 bases. The J segment lost 7 bases and the V segment lost 2 bases, leaving 7 bases of the junction unmatched. The CDR3 covers 15 residues. Germline loops: CDR1 MNHNS, CDR2 SASEGT. CDR3 DNA sequence: TGTGCCAGCAGTGAATCGACAGGGGGCATAAGTGAAGCTTTCTTT. It specifies CASSESTGGISEAFF.

J is TRBJ1-3 and V is TRBV9; the D is unclear. V was trimmed by 0 bases and J by 0 bases, leaving 7 bases between them. The CDR3 length is 15 residues. Per the germline V gene, CDR1 is SGDLS and CDR2 is YYNGEE. As DNA, the CDR3 is TGTGCCAGCAGCGTAGCGGGCAGCTCTGGAAACACCATATATTTT. Its protein is CASSVAGSSGNTIYF.

The rearrangement uses TRBV10-3 and TRBJ2-7, with D maybe TRBD1 (6 bases). Germline loops: CDR1 ENHRY, CDR2 SYGVKD. The V end was cut by 6 bases, the J end by 4 bases, with 16 bases between. The length of the CDR3 is 14 residues. The DNA of the CDR3 is TGTGCCATCAGGGGAGACAGGTGGGGGTACGAGCAGTACTTC. Residues: CAIRGDRWGYEQYF.

In the case of this clone: The same CDR3 is also encoded by other DNA sequences in this sample. The chain carries TRBV5-4 and TRBJ2-3; D uncertain. Germline V gene lookup returns CDR1 SGHNT and CDR2 YYREEE (reference sequence). The length of the CDR3 is 14 residues. Trimming took off 0 bases at V and 2 bases at J, with 7 bases between the two ends. CDR3 residues: CASSLGVTTDTQYF. CDR3 nucleotide sequence: TGTGCCAGCAGCTTGGGTGTGACCACAGATACGCAGTATTTT.

Turning to this clone: An end of the junction differs from the germline gene, which may be a read error. The J gene is TRBJ2-1, the V gene TRBV5-4; 14 positions match TRBD2. The V gene's germline CDR1 is SGHNT and CDR2 YYREEE (reference sequence). This CDR3 has 17 residues. CDR3 sequence (DNA): TGTGCCAGCAGCCCCGGACTAGCGGGAGGCTCCTACCATGAGCAGTTCTTC. This codes for CASSPGLAGGSYHEQFF.

This chain links TRBV19 with TRBJ1-1; D unresolved. V was clipped by 7 bases and J by 3 bases, with 6 bases between them. Germline V CDR1 and CDR2: LNHDA, SQIVND (reference sequence). This CDR3 comprises 11 residues. The DNA for the CDR3 is TGTGCCAGTACCAGCTACACTGAAGCTTTCTTT. This sequence encodes CASTSYTEAFF.